These T cell receptor beta chains were read from a single sample in a study of blood T cell repertoires in COVID-19. Using immunoSEQ multiplex PCR, the repertoire was profiled, and TCRdb retains in-frame clones only, with some absent. The top ten hold under 3% of the sample, which has fewer than 55,000 clones, approximately 84% seen once. The sample was peripheral blood. The receptors here all came from a man aged 50-60 years with acute or convalescent COVID-19. Each CDR3 is given with its conserved first and last residue. The order of the fields is V gene, D gene, J gene, clone size, CDR3 protein, CDR3 DNA. D genes are given only for firm matches. A row's size may be missing; if present it is once, few, many or a size class.

TRBV7-8,TRBD2,TRBJ2-2,NA,CASSFLRLAPTGELFF,TGTGCCAGCAGTTTCCTCAGACTAGCGCCCACCGGGGAGCTGTTTTTT
TRBV6-5,TRBD1,TRBJ1-6,NA,CASSRTGGHNSPLHF,TGTGCCAGCAGTCGAACAGGGGGACATAATTCACCCCTCCACTTT
TRBV9,TRBD2,TRBJ2-1,NA,CASSPRGGTYNEQFF,TGTGCCAGCAGCCCCCGCGGGGGGACCTACAATGAGCAGTTCTTC
TRBV5-1,TRBD1,TRBJ2-2,NA,CASSLAGTGINTGELFF,TGCGCCAGCAGCCTCGCCGGGACAGGGATAAATACCGGGGAGCTGTTTTTT
TRBV7-9,TRBD1,TRBJ2-3,NA,CASSTPGQGEPDTQYF,TGTGCCAGCAGCACTCCGGGACAGGGGGAACCAGATACGCAGTATTTT
TRBV5-5,NA,TRBJ2-7,NA,CASSLFGANYEQYF,TGTGCCAGCAGCCTCTTTGGGGCGAACTACGAGCAGTACTTC
TRBV7-9,TRBD1,TRBJ2-7,NA,CASSSRQGVLDEQYF,TGTGCCAGCAGCTCGCGACAGGGGGTATTAGACGAGCAGTACTTC
TRBV3-1/TRBV3-2,NA,TRBJ1-1,NA,CASSQQQNTEAFF,TGTGCCAGCAGCCAACAACAGAACACTGAAGCTTTCTTT
TRBV14,NA,TRBJ1-4,NA,CASSQDSGSSEKLFF,TGTGCCAGCAGCCAAGACTCGGGGTCTAGTGAAAAACTGTTTTTT
TRBV29-1,NA,TRBJ2-1,NA,CSVEGHRGLYNEQFF,TGCAGCGTTGAGGGACACCGTGGTTTATACAATGAGCAGTTCTTC
TRBV6-6,NA,TRBJ1-1,NA,CASSYFSSVNTEAFF,TGTGCCAGCAGTTACTTCTCAAGCGTGAACACTGAAGCTTTCTTT
TRBV28,NA,TRBJ1-1,NA,CASSWQGGGNTEAFF,TGTGCCAGCAGTTGGCAGGGCGGGGGGAACACTGAAGCTTTCTTT
TRBV3-1/TRBV3-2,NA,TRBJ1-3,NA,CASSLRGGPGNTIYF,TGTGCCAGCAGCCTTCGGGGGGGGCCTGGAAACACCATATATTTT
TRBV5-6,NA,TRBJ1-1,NA,CASSSSPSSGKAFF,TGTGCCAGCAGCTCCAGTCCCTCTTCGGGAAAAGCTTTCTTT
TRBV20-1,NA,TRBJ1-3,NA,CGGQSGNTIYF,TGCGGGGGACAATCTGGAAACACCATATATTTT
TRBV11-2,TRBD1,TRBJ2-2,medium-sized,CASSVGTANTGELFF,TGTGCCAGCAGCGTCGGGACAGCGAACACCGGGGAGCTGTTTTTT
TRBV5-1,TRBD1,TRBJ1-4,NA,CASSWAGRGAAATNEKLFF,TGCGCCAGCAGCTGGGCCGGCAGGGGGGCAGCGGCAACTAATGAAAAACTGTTTTTT
TRBV19,NA,TRBJ1-3,NA,CASRYSTGNTIYF,TGTGCCAGTAGATACAGTACTGGAAACACCATATATTTT
TRBV7-6,NA,TRBJ2-7,NA,CASSAYPSDRPYEQYF,TGTGCCAGCAGCGCTTACCCCTCGGACAGACCCTACGAGCAGTACTTC
TRBV18,NA,TRBJ2-3,NA,CASSPPFQDTQYF,TGTGCCAGCTCACCACCGTTCCAAGATACGCAGTATTTT
TRBV5-6,NA,TRBJ2-7,NA,CASSFGRANYEQYF,TGTGCCAGCAGCTTTGGCAGGGCAAACTACGAGCAGTACTTC
TRBV28,NA,TRBJ2-5,NA,CASSPLKEVPETQYF,TGTGCCAGCAGTCCCCTCAAAGAGGTCCCAGAGACCCAGTACTTC
TRBV4-2,TRBD2,TRBJ2-3,NA,CASSLRLAGGRVPDTQYF,TGTGCCAGCAGCCTACGACTAGCGGGGGGGCGGGTACCAGATACGCAGTATTTT
TRBV6-4,NA,TRBJ1-4,NA,CASSEGMRGEKLFF,TGTGCCAGCAGTGAAGGGATGCGGGGTGAAAAACTGTTTTTT
TRBV29-1,NA,TRBJ1-1,NA,CSVEGQMNTEAFF,TGCAGCGTTGAAGGCCAGATGAACACTGAAGCTTTCTTT
TRBV13,TRBD2,TRBJ2-3,NA,CASSSVLAGISDTQYF,TGTGCCAGCAGCTCCGTCCTAGCGGGAATTTCAGATACGCAGTATTTT
TRBV19,NA,TRBJ1-1,NA,CASSIGSGTEAFF,TGTGCCAGTAGTATAGGCTCGGGGACTGAAGCTTTCTTT
TRBV27,NA,TRBJ1-6,NA,CASSLASGRSSPLHF,TGTGCCAGCAGTTTGGCTTCCGGGAGGTCTTCACCCCTCCACTTT
TRBV19,TRBD2,TRBJ2-2,NA,CASSVSGRRYGELFF,TGTGCCAGTAGTGTTTCCGGGAGGAGATACGGGGAGCTGTTTTTT
TRBV7-3,TRBD1,TRBJ1-2,NA,CASSPGQGEGYTF,TGTGCCAGCAGCCCGGGACAGGGGGAAGGCTACACCTTC
TRBV6-1,NA,TRBJ1-4,NA,CASSEPGGEKLFF,TGTGCCAGCAGTGAACCGGGAGGTGAAAAACTGTTTTTT
TRBV23-1,TRBD1,TRBJ1-2,NA,CASSHSTGGFEYGYTF,TGCGCCAGCAGTCACTCGACAGGGGGTTTTGAGTATGGCTACACCTTC
TRBV4-1,TRBD2,TRBJ2-7,NA,CASSSRTSGEAYEQYF,TGCGCCAGCAGCTCGCGGACTAGCGGAGAGGCCTACGAGCAGTACTTC
TRBV2,TRBD2,TRBJ2-2,NA,CASSVAGAGELFF,TGTGCCAGCAGTGTCGCGGGGGCCGGGGAGCTGTTTTTT
TRBV6-5,NA,TRBJ2-5,NA,CASGGRYQETQYF,TGTGCCAGCGGGGGGAGGTACCAAGAGACCCAGTACTTC
TRBV12-3/TRBV12-4,NA,TRBJ1-2,NA,CASSSGVGGGYTF,TGTGCCAGCAGTTCAGGGGTAGGTGGTGGCTACACCTTC
TRBV5-1,NA,TRBJ2-2,NA,CATGAANTGELFF,TGCGCCACAGGGGCGGCGAACACCGGGGAGCTGTTTTTT
TRBV20-1,NA,TRBJ1-2,NA,CSASRGGDYGYTF,TGCAGTGCTAGTCGGGGCGGGGACTATGGCTACACCTTC
TRBV6-5,NA,TRBJ1-2,NA,CASSYLGGDYGYTF,TGTGCCAGCAGTTATCTGGGGGGGGACTATGGCTACACCTTC
TRBV2,NA,TRBJ2-3,once,CASSEGPAGLGDTQYF,TGTGCCAGCAGTGAGGGTCCGGCGGGGCTGGGGGATACGCAGTATTTT
TRBV6-5,NA,TRBJ2-1,NA,CASSRAASSYNEQFF,TGTGCCAGCAGCCGAGCGGCCAGCTCCTACAATGAGCAGTTCTTC
TRBV5-1,TRBD1,TRBJ2-3,NA,CASSPGQGWDTQYF,TGCGCCAGCAGCCCCGGACAGGGGTGGGATACGCAGTATTTT
TRBV6-5,NA,TRBJ2-3,NA,CASKSSTDTQYF,TGTGCCAGCAAATCTAGCACAGATACGCAGTATTTT
TRBV29-1,NA,TRBJ2-1,NA,CSGATGTIGNEQFF,TGCAGCGGGGCAACAGGGACCATCGGGAATGAGCAGTTCTTC
TRBV7-3,NA,TRBJ2-3,NA,CASSLGLSTDTQYF,TGTGCCAGCAGCCTCGGACTAAGCACAGATACGCAGTATTTT